This TCR beta chain is drawn from a study of control samples from healthy donors and cancer patients. Data came from immunoSEQ multiplex PCR; TCRdb stores just in-frame clones and leaves some out. The sample contains 90,000 to 100,000 clones, 90% of which appear only once. As to this clone: One junction end disagrees with the germline gene, perhaps due to a read error.

This TCR was sampled from a woman younger than 30 in good health. Specimen: blood.

This chain's CDR3 is CARSSAQNTGELFF. The CDR3 nucleotides read TGTGCCCGCAGCTCGGCCCAGAACACCGGGGAGCTGTTTTTT. The rearrangement uses TRBV9 and TRBJ2-2; D uncertain. The CDR3 consists of 14 residues. The germline CDR1 and CDR2 sequences are SGDLS and YYNGEE.